The present T cell receptor (beta chain) was sequenced within a study of beta chain features in type 1 diabetes. Study-level background: The study found patients and healthy donors alike in age, gender and cell yields.

Trimming removed 3 bases from V and 0 bases from J, with 21 bases in between. The V gene's germline CDR1 is GTSNPN and CDR2 SVGIG (reference sequence). This CDR3 comprises 18 residues. The investigators reverse transcribed all of the isolated RNA, so they sequenced expressed TCRB transcripts. Clones were sequenced by immunoSEQ multiplex PCR, and TCRdb holds only the in-frame ones, with some missing. Counted here are some 640,000 clones, roughly an eighth occurring once; the ten biggest clones make up 0.035% to 0.045%. On average, the one heparinised blood draw given by each donor was approximately 120 mL. CD4+ naive, central memory, regulatory and stem cell-like memory cells were sorted via CD45RO/CCR7/CD25/CD127/CD95/CD27. Study-wide results and caveats: Shortening that was moderate but significant affected the TCRB CDR3s of Type 1 diabetes patients in all four CD4+ subsets. Individuals with type 1 diabetes displayed fewer insertions and more deletions at VDJ junctions.

This clone was seen a few times. No antigen is known for it. Sequencing was carried out using naive CD4+ T cells from blood. This chain uses TRBV30 with TRBJ1-3; D is perhaps TRBD1 (6 bases). The sequence was obtained from a man between 18 and 35 years old with type 1 diabetes. CDR3 region: CAWRGTPASTSSGNTIYF. CDR3 DNA sequence: TGTGCCTGGAGAGGGACACCGGCTTCTACAAGCTCTGGAAACACCATATATTTT.